These T cell receptor beta chains were read from a single sample in a study of shared clonotypes between healthy human individuals. Profiled with immunoSEQ multiplex PCR; TCRdb holds only in-frame clones, not every one. Of around 1,000,000 clones in the sample, about 72% were seen once. The sample comprised memory CD4+ T cells from PBMCs. These receptors were obtained from a man aged 18 to 35 in good health. Some clones in this sample may be carry-over from other donors' samples. Both conserved end residues are part of each CDR3. The D gene is left open where the match is weak. Not all rows give a size; the values are once, few, many and, for expanded clones, a class.

clone_size	v_call	d_call	j_call	cdr3_nt	cdr3_aa
.	TRBV7-9	TRBD1	TRBJ1-5	TGTGCCAGTTCAGGGGACAGGGTGTCAAGTGGCAATCAGCCCCAGCATTTT	CASSGDRVSSGNQPQHF
few	TRBV5-4	.	TRBJ1-3	TGTGCCAGCAGCTTGATGGGGGGGCGCGGAAACACCATATATTTT	CASSLMGGRGNTIYF
.	TRBV10-3	TRBD2	TRBJ2-7	TGTGCCATCAGGGCGGGAGGGGAAAGGTACGAGCAGTACTTC	CAIRAGGERYEQYF
.	TRBV2	.	TRBJ1-2	TGTGCCAGCAGTGACCAGGACGACTATGGCTACACCTTC	CASSDQDDYGYTF
many	TRBV4-2	.	TRBJ2-1	TGTGCCAGCAGCCTTCATAAAAATAATGAGCAGTTCTTC	CASSLHKNNEQFF
once	TRBV7-9	.	TRBJ2-7	TGTGCCAGCAGCGCCCCGGGCCTGGCCTACGAGCAGTACTTC	CASSAPGLAYEQYF
.	TRBV6-5	.	TRBJ2-7	TGTGCCAGCAGTGACAAGGGGTCCCCCTCCGAGCAGTACTTC	CASSDKGSPSEQYF
.	TRBV7-6	TRBD2	TRBJ2-7	TGTGCCAGCAGCCCTAGGGCTAGCGGGCGGCCCGAGCAGTACTTC	CASSPRASGRPEQYF
.	TRBV7-9	.	TRBJ1-1	TGTGCCAGCAGCCCTGGACTGAACACTGAAGCTTTCTTT	CASSPGLNTEAFF
.	TRBV5-6	TRBD1	TRBJ2-7	TGTGCCAGCAGCTTGGTAGCAGGGGGCTACGAGCAGTACTTC	CASSLVAGGYEQYF
.	TRBV28	.	TRBJ1-5	TGTGCCAGCAGTTTACCCTCGTGGCCCCAGCATTTT	CASSLPSWPQHF
few	TRBV19	.	TRBJ1-1	TGTGCCAGTGTGAGTTTTGGAATGAACACTGAAGCTTTCTTT	CASVSFGMNTEAFF
.	TRBV2	.	TRBJ2-1	TGTGCCAGCCGAGGACTCTCAACGGACTCGAGCTCCTACAATGAGCAGTTCTTC	CASRGLSTDSSSYNEQFF
few	TRBV6-1	.	TRBJ1-1	TGTGCCAGCACTAGAGGGGGTGGCACTGAAGCTTTCTTT	CASTRGGGTEAFF
.	TRBV27	TRBD1	TRBJ1-5	TGTGCCAGCAGCCGGGACAGGGCGAATAATCAGCCCCAGCATTTT	CASSRDRANNQPQHF
.	TRBV2	TRBD1	TRBJ1-1	TGTGCCAGCAGCACGGGACAGCCGAACACTGAAGCTTTCTTT	CASSTGQPNTEAFF